Listed here is a single T cell receptor (beta chain). These data come from a study of blood T cell repertoires in COVID-19. On the study more broadly: COVID-19 samples collected from the United States, Italy and Spain covered acute and convalescent phases. Sources were T cells, B-cell-depleted T cells, or PBMCs; the material itself was cDNA or gDNA.

Per the original data handling: Nucleated cell counts were estimated from reference gene primer amplification. Sequenced by immunoSEQ multiplex PCR; TCRdb stores in-frame clones only, minus some. For V, J and clone size, that table is used; D and trimming come from the DNA. Of a few hundred thousand clones detected, around 89% appear once; the ten largest clones hold about 2.9%. CDR1 is PRHDT, CDR2 FYEKMQ, per germline (reference sequence). The germline V and J ends were trimmed by 0 bases and 6 bases, with 11 bases remaining between them. The CDR3 totals 15 residues. One Seattle source followed patients from active infection through their disease course.

The chain links TRBV13 to TRBJ2-2, with D maybe TRBD2 (5 bases). The source material was peripheral blood. The sequence was obtained from a woman between 25 and 40 years old with COVID-19, enrolled during active disease. The CDR3 coding sequence is TGTGCCAGCAGCTTAGGGCTTGGGAGTGCCGGGGAGCTGTTTTTT. Amino acids: CASSLGLGSAGELFF.